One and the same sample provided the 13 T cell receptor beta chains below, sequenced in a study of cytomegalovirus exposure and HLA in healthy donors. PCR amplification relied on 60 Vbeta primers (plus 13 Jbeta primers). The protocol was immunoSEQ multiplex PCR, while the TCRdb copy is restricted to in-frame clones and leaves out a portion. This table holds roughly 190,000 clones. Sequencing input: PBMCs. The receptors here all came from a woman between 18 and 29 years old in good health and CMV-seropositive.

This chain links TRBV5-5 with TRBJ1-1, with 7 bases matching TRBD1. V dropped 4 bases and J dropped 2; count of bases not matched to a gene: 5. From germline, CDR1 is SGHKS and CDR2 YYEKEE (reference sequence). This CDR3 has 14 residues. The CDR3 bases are TGTGCCAGCAGCATCGGGACAGTTAACACTGAAGCTTTCTTT. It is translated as CASSIGTVNTEAFF.

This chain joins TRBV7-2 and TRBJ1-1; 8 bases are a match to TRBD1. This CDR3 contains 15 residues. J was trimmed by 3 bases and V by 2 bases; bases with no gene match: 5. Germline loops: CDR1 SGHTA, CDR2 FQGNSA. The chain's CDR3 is CASSLQGAVYTEAFF. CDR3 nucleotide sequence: TGTGCCAGCAGCTTACAGGGGGCGGTTTACACTGAAGCTTTCTTT. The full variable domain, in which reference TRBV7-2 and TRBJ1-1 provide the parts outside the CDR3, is GAGVSQSPSNKVTEKGKDVELRCDPISGHTALYWYRQSLGQGLEFLIYFQGNSAPDKSGLPSDRFSAERTGGSVSTLTIQRTQQEDSAVYLCASSLQGAVYTEAFFGQGTRLTVV.

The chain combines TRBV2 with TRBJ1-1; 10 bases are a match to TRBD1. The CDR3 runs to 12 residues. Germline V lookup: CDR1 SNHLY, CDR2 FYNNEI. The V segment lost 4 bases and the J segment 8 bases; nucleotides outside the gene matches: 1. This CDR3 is CASSADRGEAFF. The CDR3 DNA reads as TGTGCCAGCAGTGCGGACAGGGGGGAAGCTTTCTTT.

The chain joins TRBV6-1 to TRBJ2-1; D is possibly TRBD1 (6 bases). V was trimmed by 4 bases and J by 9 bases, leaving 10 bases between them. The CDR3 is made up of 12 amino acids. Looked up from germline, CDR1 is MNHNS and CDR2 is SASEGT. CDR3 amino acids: CASSALTGEQFF. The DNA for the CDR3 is TGTGCCAGCAGTGCCCTGACAGGTGAGCAGTTCTTC.

CDR3 sequence (DNA): TGTGCCAGCAGCCAAGAAACTAGCGGGGGGGCCGATACGCAGTATTTT. Protein product: CASSQETSGGADTQYF. The chain couples TRBV4-2 to TRBJ2-3; the match to TRBD2 covers 13 bases. V lost 0 bases and J lost 6; bases outside the gene matches: 3. The CDR3 covers 16 residues. Germline V CDR1 and CDR2: LGHNA, YNFKEQ.

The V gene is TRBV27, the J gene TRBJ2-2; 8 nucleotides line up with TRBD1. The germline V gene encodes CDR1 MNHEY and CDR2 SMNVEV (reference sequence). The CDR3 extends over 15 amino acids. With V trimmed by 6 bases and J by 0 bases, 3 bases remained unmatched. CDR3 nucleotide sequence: TGTGCCAGCAGAGAGGGACAGGCGAACACCGGGGAGCTGTTTTTT. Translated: CASREGQANTGELFF.

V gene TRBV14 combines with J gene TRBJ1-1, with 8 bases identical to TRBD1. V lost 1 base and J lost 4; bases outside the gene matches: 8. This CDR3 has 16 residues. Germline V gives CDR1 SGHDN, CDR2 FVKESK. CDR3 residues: CASSQGGAGQGTEAFF. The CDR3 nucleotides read TGTGCCAGCAGCCAAGGGGGTGCAGGACAGGGCACTGAAGCTTTCTTT.

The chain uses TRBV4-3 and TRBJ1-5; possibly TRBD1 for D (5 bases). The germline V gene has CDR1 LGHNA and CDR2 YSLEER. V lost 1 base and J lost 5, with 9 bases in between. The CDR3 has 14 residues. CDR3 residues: CASSQGGRDQPQHF. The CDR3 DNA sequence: TGCGCCAGCAGCCAAGGGGGGAGGGATCAGCCCCAGCATTTT.

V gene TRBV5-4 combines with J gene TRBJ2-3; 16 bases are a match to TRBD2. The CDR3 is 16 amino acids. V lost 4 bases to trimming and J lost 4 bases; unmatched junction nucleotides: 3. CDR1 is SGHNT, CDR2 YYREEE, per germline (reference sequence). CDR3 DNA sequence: TGTGCCAGCAGCCCGGGACTAGCGGGAGGGTCAGATACGCAGTATTTT. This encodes CASSPGLAGGSDTQYF.

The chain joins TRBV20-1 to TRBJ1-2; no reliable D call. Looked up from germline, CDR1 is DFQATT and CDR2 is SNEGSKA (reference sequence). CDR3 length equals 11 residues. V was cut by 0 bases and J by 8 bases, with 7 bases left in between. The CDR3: CSAREPRGYTF. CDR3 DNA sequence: TGCAGTGCTAGAGAACCCAGAGGCTACACCTTC.

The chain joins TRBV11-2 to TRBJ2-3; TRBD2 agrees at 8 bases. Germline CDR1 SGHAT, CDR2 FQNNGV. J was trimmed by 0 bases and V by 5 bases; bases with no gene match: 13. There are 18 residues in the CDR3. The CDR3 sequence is CASSRLAKAGDSTDTQYF. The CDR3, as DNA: TGTGCCAGCAGCCGATTGGCGAAAGCGGGAGATAGCACAGATACGCAGTATTTT. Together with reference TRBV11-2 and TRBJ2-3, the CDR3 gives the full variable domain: EAGVAQSPRYKIIEKRQSVAFWCNPISGHATLYWYQQILGQGPKLLIQFQNNGVVDDSQLPKDRFSAERLKGVDSTLKIQPAKLEDSAVYLCASSRLAKAGDSTDTQYFGPGTRLTVL.

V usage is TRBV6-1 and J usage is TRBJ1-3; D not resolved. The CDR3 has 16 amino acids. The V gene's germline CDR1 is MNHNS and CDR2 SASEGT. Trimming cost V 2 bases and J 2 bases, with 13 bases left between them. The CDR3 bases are TGTGCCAGCAGTGAAAGGGAGCTTGGTACTGGAAACACCATATATTTT. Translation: CASSERELGTGNTIYF.

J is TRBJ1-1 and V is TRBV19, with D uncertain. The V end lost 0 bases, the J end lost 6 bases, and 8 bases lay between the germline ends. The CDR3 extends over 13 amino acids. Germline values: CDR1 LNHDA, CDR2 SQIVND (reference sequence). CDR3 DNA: TGTGCCAGTAGTATAGAGAGGAGGGCTGAAGCTTTCTTT. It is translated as CASSIERRAEAFF.